Listed below are T cell receptor beta chains from one sample, sequenced in a study of T cell responses to AZD1222 COVID-19 vaccine. Libraries were prepared by immunoSEQ multiplex PCR; TCRdb keeps only in-frame clonotypes and omits some of them. The data contain roughly 120,000 clones, roughly 89% of them singletons. Specimen: peripheral blood, collected on day 0 of AZD1222 vaccination. These receptors all stem from an adult in good health. Each CDR3 is given with its conserved first and last residue. The D gene is left open where the match is weak. Clone size appears in some rows only: once, few, many, or a class for an expanded clone.

j_call: TRBJ2-5; d_call: TRBD1; clone_size: NA; v_call: TRBV30; cdr3_nt: TGTGCCCGGTCAGGGGGCGCAAGGGAGACCCAGTACTTC; cdr3_aa: CARSGGARETQYF
j_call: TRBJ1-1; d_call: TRBD1; clone_size: NA; v_call: TRBV7-8; cdr3_nt: TGTGCCAGCAGTCCCGACAGGGGGCGTTACACTGAAGCTTTCTTT; cdr3_aa: CASSPDRGRYTEAFF
j_call: TRBJ1-2; d_call: TRBD1; clone_size: NA; v_call: TRBV5-8; cdr3_nt: TGTGCCAGCAGCACCCGGACAGGGGGAACCTATGGCTACACCTTC; cdr3_aa: CASSTRTGGTYGYTF
j_call: TRBJ2-1; d_call: TRBD2; clone_size: NA; v_call: TRBV6-5; cdr3_nt: TGTGCCAGCAGTCGGCCTAGCGGGGGGAGGTATGAGCAGTTCTTC; cdr3_aa: CASSRPSGGRYEQFF
j_call: TRBJ1-2; d_call: NA; clone_size: once; v_call: TRBV2; cdr3_nt: TGTGCCAGCAGCGGACCTCTAGCTAACTATGGCTACACCTTC; cdr3_aa: CASSGPLANYGYTF
j_call: TRBJ1-2; d_call: NA; clone_size: NA; v_call: TRBV2; cdr3_nt: TGTGCCAGCAGTGAGGAGGGGGACTATGGCTACACCTTC; cdr3_aa: CASSEEGDYGYTF
j_call: TRBJ2-7; d_call: NA; clone_size: NA; v_call: TRBV9; cdr3_nt: TGTGCCAGCAGCGGGAACCCGAGCTCCTACGAGCAGTACTTC; cdr3_aa: CASSGNPSSYEQYF
j_call: TRBJ2-5; d_call: TRBD2; clone_size: NA; v_call: TRBV5-1; cdr3_nt: TGCGCCAGCAGCGCGGGGGGGCCTCGACAAGAGACCCAGTACTTC; cdr3_aa: CASSAGGPRQETQYF
j_call: TRBJ1-1; d_call: NA; clone_size: few; v_call: TRBV19; cdr3_nt: TGTGCCAGTACTCGACGGGACAAGGTTGGGTGGGGCATGAACACTGAAGCTTTCTTT; cdr3_aa: CASTRRDKVGWGMNTEAFF
j_call: TRBJ1-4; d_call: NA; clone_size: NA; v_call: TRBV7-9; cdr3_nt: TGTGCCAGCAGCCCCCCCGGACTGAAGAATGAAAAACTGTTTTTT; cdr3_aa: CASSPPGLKNEKLFF
j_call: TRBJ2-1; d_call: TRBD2; clone_size: NA; v_call: TRBV28; cdr3_nt: TGTGCCAGCAGCGCGGTTTTCGCCAATAGCGGGGGGGCCTCCAATGAGCAGTTCTTC; cdr3_aa: CASSAVFANSGGASNEQFF
j_call: TRBJ2-7; d_call: NA; clone_size: NA; v_call: TRBV19; cdr3_nt: TGTGCCAGTAGTGCGCGGGACGAGCAGTACTTC; cdr3_aa: CASSARDEQYF
j_call: TRBJ1-1; d_call: TRBD1; clone_size: NA; v_call: TRBV5-1; cdr3_nt: TGCGCCAGCAGCAGGACAGGGGCCCTTAACACTGAAGCTTTCTTT; cdr3_aa: CASSRTGALNTEAFF
j_call: TRBJ2-3; d_call: TRBD1; clone_size: NA; v_call: TRBV5-1; cdr3_nt: TGCGCCAGCAGCCTACAAGGGGGCTACACAGATACGCAGTATTTT; cdr3_aa: CASSLQGGYTDTQYF
j_call: TRBJ1-2; d_call: NA; clone_size: NA; v_call: TRBV6-4; cdr3_nt: TGTGCCAGCAAGAAGGAAGGGACGAACTATGGCTACACCTTC; cdr3_aa: CASKKEGTNYGYTF
j_call: TRBJ1-2; d_call: TRBD1; clone_size: NA; v_call: TRBV6-5; cdr3_nt: TGTGCCAGCACCCACGGACAGGTGGAGGGCTACACCTTC; cdr3_aa: CASTHGQVEGYTF
j_call: TRBJ1-2; d_call: NA; clone_size: NA; v_call: TRBV28; cdr3_nt: TGTGCCAGCATTCAACTTATCACTGGGACTCCCCGTGATGGCTACACCTTC; cdr3_aa: CASIQLITGTPRDGYTF
j_call: TRBJ1-5; d_call: NA; clone_size: NA; v_call: TRBV30; cdr3_nt: TGTGCCTGGAGTGACCTTCGACGGACGAATCAGCCCCAGCATTTT; cdr3_aa: CAWSDLRRTNQPQHF
j_call: TRBJ2-2; d_call: NA; clone_size: NA; v_call: TRBV5-4; cdr3_nt: TGTGCCAGCAGCTTGGAGATCGGAAACACCGGGGAGCTGTTTTTT; cdr3_aa: CASSLEIGNTGELFF
j_call: TRBJ1-1; d_call: NA; clone_size: NA; v_call: TRBV5-4; cdr3_nt: TGTGCCAGCAGCTTGGATACACCGAGAGCGGGAACTGAAGCTTTCTTT; cdr3_aa: CASSLDTPRAGTEAFF
j_call: TRBJ2-7; d_call: TRBD1; clone_size: NA; v_call: TRBV29-1; cdr3_nt: TGCAGCGTTTCGGGACAGGGGGAACCCTACGAGCAGTACTTC; cdr3_aa: CSVSGQGEPYEQYF
j_call: TRBJ2-1; d_call: TRBD2; clone_size: NA; v_call: TRBV6-5; cdr3_nt: TGTGCCAGCAGGGGGGGGTACAATGAGCAGTTCTTC; cdr3_aa: CASRGGYNEQFF
j_call: TRBJ1-5; d_call: NA; clone_size: NA; v_call: TRBV30; cdr3_nt: TGTGCCTGGAGAGGCTGGGGGGGACCCCAGCATTTT; cdr3_aa: CAWRGWGGPQHF
j_call: TRBJ1-2; d_call: TRBD1; clone_size: NA; v_call: TRBV11-2; cdr3_nt: TGTGCCAGCAGCCCGAATGGACAGGGGGCCGACTATGGCTACACCTTC; cdr3_aa: CASSPNGQGADYGYTF
j_call: TRBJ1-1; d_call: NA; clone_size: NA; v_call: TRBV19; cdr3_nt: TGTGCCAGTAGTATCGACACGTCATCGGCTGAAGCTTTCTTT; cdr3_aa: CASSIDTSSAEAFF
j_call: TRBJ1-1; d_call: NA; clone_size: NA; v_call: TRBV3-1/TRBV3-2; cdr3_nt: TGTGCCAGCAGCCAAGACCCACCTAACCCTGAAGCTTTCTTT; cdr3_aa: CASSQDPPNPEAFF
j_call: TRBJ2-7; d_call: NA; clone_size: NA; v_call: TRBV15; cdr3_nt: TGTGCCACCAGCGACTACGCCCCGACCCAAGGCGGGGCGTTCAGGTACGAGCAGTACTTC; cdr3_aa: CATSDYAPTQGGAFRYEQYF
j_call: TRBJ1-2; d_call: NA; clone_size: few; v_call: TRBV20-1; cdr3_nt: TGCAGCTACAGGGCCGGCTATGGCTACACCTTC; cdr3_aa: CSYRAGYGYTF
j_call: TRBJ2-7; d_call: NA; clone_size: NA; v_call: TRBV11-2; cdr3_nt: TGTGCCAGCAGGGAAACCGGGGAAGAGCAGTACTTC; cdr3_aa: CASRETGEEQYF
j_call: TRBJ1-2; d_call: TRBD1; clone_size: NA; v_call: TRBV6-5; cdr3_nt: TGTGCCAGCAGGAAAACAGGGGTCGGGGTTGGCTACACCTTC; cdr3_aa: CASRKTGVGVGYTF
j_call: TRBJ2-5; d_call: NA; clone_size: NA; v_call: TRBV10-2; cdr3_nt: TGCGCCAGCAGGAAGGGGGGCCCGACAGAGACCCAGTACTTC; cdr3_aa: CASRKGGPTETQYF
j_call: TRBJ2-7; d_call: NA; clone_size: NA; v_call: TRBV6-1; cdr3_nt: TGTGCCAGCAGTGAAGGAAGGGCCCACGAGCAGTACTTC; cdr3_aa: CASSEGRAHEQYF
j_call: TRBJ1-1; d_call: NA; clone_size: NA; v_call: TRBV21-1; cdr3_nt: TGTGCCAGCAGCCTGATGACAGGGCGGTCCACTGAAGCTTTCTTT; cdr3_aa: CASSLMTGRSTEAFF
j_call: TRBJ2-1; d_call: TRBD2; clone_size: NA; v_call: TRBV19; cdr3_nt: TGTGCCAGTAGTACCACAGCGGGAGGGGTTGTCGAGCAGTTCTTC; cdr3_aa: CASSTTAGGVVEQFF
j_call: TRBJ2-7; d_call: NA; clone_size: once; v_call: TRBV19; cdr3_nt: TGTGCCAGTAGCCCCTCCGGGAGCTCCTACGAGCAGTACTTC; cdr3_aa: CASSPSGSSYEQYF
j_call: TRBJ2-1; d_call: TRBD2; clone_size: NA; v_call: TRBV5-1; cdr3_nt: TGCGCCAGCAGCTTTAGGACTAGTAACAATGAGCAGTTCTTC; cdr3_aa: CASSFRTSNNEQFF
j_call: TRBJ1-6; d_call: NA; clone_size: few; v_call: TRBV5-6; cdr3_nt: TGTGCCAGCAGCTTGGGGGCAAGCCCATCGTTAAATTCACCCCTCCACTTT; cdr3_aa: CASSLGASPSLNSPLHF
j_call: TRBJ2-3; d_call: TRBD2; clone_size: NA; v_call: TRBV2; cdr3_nt: TGTGCCAGCAGTGATTCTTCACCGCGGACTAGCCCTAGCACAGATACGCAGTATTTT; cdr3_aa: CASSDSSPRTSPSTDTQYF
j_call: TRBJ2-5; d_call: NA; clone_size: NA; v_call: TRBV11-2; cdr3_nt: TGTGCCAGCAGCTTTGAAGTCCAAGAGACCCAGTACTTC; cdr3_aa: CASSFEVQETQYF
j_call: TRBJ2-5; d_call: NA; clone_size: once; v_call: TRBV5-6; cdr3_nt: TGTGCCAGCAGCTTGCCAGGGACTGACTCCCAAGAGACCCAGTACTTC; cdr3_aa: CASSLPGTDSQETQYF
j_call: TRBJ2-5; d_call: TRBD1; clone_size: NA; v_call: TRBV3-1/TRBV3-2; cdr3_nt: TGTGCCAGCAGCCAAGGAGGGGGCGGCGGAAAAGAGACCCAGTACTTC; cdr3_aa: CASSQGGGGGKETQYF
j_call: TRBJ2-2; d_call: NA; clone_size: NA; v_call: TRBV2; cdr3_nt: TGTGCCAGCAGTGGCGGACAGCCCACCGGGGAGCTGTTTTTT; cdr3_aa: CASSGGQPTGELFF
j_call: TRBJ1-2; d_call: NA; clone_size: NA; v_call: TRBV28; cdr3_nt: TGTGCCAGCAGAACAGGGACCAACTATGGCTACACCTTC; cdr3_aa: CASRTGTNYGYTF
j_call: TRBJ1-1; d_call: NA; clone_size: NA; v_call: TRBV2; cdr3_nt: TGTGCCAGCAGGGAAATGGGGACTGAAGCTTTCTTT; cdr3_aa: CASREMGTEAFF